Listed below are T cell receptor beta chains from one sample, sequenced in a study of blood T cell repertoires in COVID-19. Some clones are missing from TCRdb's copy, which holds only in-frame ones; the method was immunoSEQ multiplex PCR. This table holds 150,000 to 200,000 clones, over 80% found once. Input material: PBMCs or T cells enriched from blood (not recorded which). The receptors were gathered from a woman between 50 and 59 years old who had recovered from COVID-19. The CDR3 runs from the conserved cysteine through the conserved F or W. The D gene is left open where the match is weak. Expanded clones are given a class, and other clones once, few, many or no size at all.

>.|TRBJ1-2|TRBV11-3|.
TGTGCCAGCAGCTTGGGGGGTACTGGCTACACCTTC
CASSLGGTGYTF
>.|TRBJ1-2|TRBV27|.
.
CASSFGPGGGYTF
>.|TRBJ1-2|TRBV27|TRBD1
TGTGCCAGCAGTTTTGGGCCCTATACAGGGGGCGCTGGCTATGGCTACACCTTC
CASSFGPYTGGAGYGYTF
>.|TRBJ1-5|TRBV7-9|TRBD1
TGTGCCAGCAGCTTAGGGAGGACAGGGGGCGGCTCGGGTCAGCCCCAGCATTTT
CASSLGRTGGGSGQPQHF
>.|TRBJ1-2|TRBV28|TRBD1
TGTGCCAGCAGTTCCATATCAACAGGGGGCAGGGGCTACACCTTC
CASSSISTGGRGYTF
>.|TRBJ2-3|TRBV7-8|.
TGTGCCAGCAGCTCGACTCCCCAGACAGATACGCAGTATTTT
CASSSTPQTDTQYF
>.|TRBJ1-1|TRBV5-1|TRBD1
TGCGCCAGCAGCTTGGCCACAGGGGAGAACACTGAAGCTTTCTTT
CASSLATGENTEAFF
>.|TRBJ2-2|TRBV21-1|.
TGTGCCAGCAGCAAGAAGTCTGTCGTGGGAGGCGTTTCCACCGGGGAGCTGTTTTTT
CASSKKSVVGGVSTGELFF
>.|TRBJ1-5|TRBV7-9|TRBD1
TGTGCCAGCAGCGAAGAGGACAGGGGGAAGGTTGTTCAGCCCCAGCATTTT
CASSEEDRGKVVQPQHF
>.|TRBJ1-2|TRBV28|.
TGTGCCAGCAGTTTAGTGGACACCTACTATGGCTACACCTTC
CASSLVDTYYGYTF
>.|TRBJ1-1|TRBV11-1|TRBD1
TGTGCCAGCAGCTTAGAGGCACAGCCCAGGGGGGCTTTCTTT
CASSLEAQPRGAFF
>.|TRBJ1-1|TRBV7-6|TRBD1
TGTGCCAGCAGCTTAGGGAAGAACAGGGGGCGGGGTGAAGCTTTCTTT
CASSLGKNRGRGEAFF
>once|TRBJ1-1|TRBV10-3|.
TGTGCCATCAGTGAGTTCGGGGTAGGGAACACTGAAGCTTTCTTT
CAISEFGVGNTEAFF
>.|TRBJ2-3|TRBV7-9|.
TGTGCCAGCAGCTTATTCGGGGTAGATACGCAGTATTTT
CASSLFGVDTQYF
>.|TRBJ1-2|TRBV10-2|.
TGCGCCAGCAGTGATCAGGGTATCAGGGGTGGCTACACCTTC
CASSDQGIRGGYTF
>.|TRBJ2-1|TRBV6-5|TRBD2
TGTGCCAGCAGTTACCGGGGGGAGGTCTTGGTGCAGTTCTTC
CASSYRGEVLVQFF
>once|TRBJ2-1|TRBV30|.
TGTGCCTGTCAAAGCGCTGAGCAGTTCTTC
CACQSAEQFF
>few|TRBJ1-6|TRBV7-9|TRBD1
TGTGCCAGCAGCTCCGGACAGGCCCATAATTCACCCCTCCACTTT
CASSSGQAHNSPLHF
>.|TRBJ1-2|TRBV7-3|TRBD1
TGTGCCAGCAGCCCACGACAGGGGAATGGCTACACCTTC
CASSPRQGNGYTF
>.|TRBJ2-1|TRBV3-1/TRBV3-2|TRBD2
TGTGCCAGCAGCCCCGGGACTAGGGAGCAGTTCTTC
CASSPGTREQFF
>.|TRBJ2-2|TRBV15|TRBD1
TGTGCCACCAGCAGAACTATCTCCGGACAGGACCCCACGTACACCGGGGAGCTGTTTTTT
CATSRTISGQDPTYTGELFF
>.|TRBJ2-3|TRBV7-9|.
TGTGCCAGCAGCTTCCCCGGGGGCACAGATACGCAGTATTTT
CASSFPGGTDTQYF
>.|TRBJ1-5|TRBV2|TRBD1
TGTGCCAGCACAGGACAGGGACTGGATCAGCCCCAGCATTTT
CASTGQGLDQPQHF
>.|TRBJ1-2|TRBV7-9|.
TGTGCCAGCAGCGGGGGCTCCTATGGCTACACCTTC
CASSGGSYGYTF
>.|TRBJ1-2|TRBV29-1|.
TGCAGCGTCTCCCGGGACACTGGGGGTGGCTACACCTTC
CSVSRDTGGGYTF
>.|TRBJ2-1|TRBV7-6|TRBD2
TGTGCCAGCAGCTATATACTAGCGGGGCGGAATGAGCAGTTCTTC
CASSYILAGRNEQFF